This passage covers 17 T cell receptor beta chains from one sample sequenced in a study of blood T cell repertoires in COVID-19. Clones were sequenced by immunoSEQ multiplex PCR, and TCRdb holds only the in-frame ones, with some missing. The table records 150,000 to 200,000 clones, around four fifths of them present only once. The sequenced sample was peripheral blood. Receptors were obtained from a woman between 70 and 85 years old with COVID-19, enrolled during active disease.

The rearrangement joins TRBV9 to TRBJ2-4; maybe TRBD2 (6 bases). The length of the CDR3 is 15 residues. The germline CDR1 and CDR2 sequences are SGDLS and YYNGEE. V was shortened by 4 bases and J by 8 bases, with 19 bases between the two germline ends. CDR3 DNA sequence: TGTGCCAGCAGCCCCCAAGCGGGCCCAAGGGACATTCAGTACTTC. Protein: CASSPQAGPRDIQYF. The full variable domain, with the rest looked up from reference TRBV9 and TRBJ2-4, is DSGVTQTPKHLITATGQRVTLRCSPRSGDLSVYWYQQSLDQGLQFLIQYYNGEERAKGNILERFSAQQFPDLHSELNLSSLELGDSALYFCASSPQAGPRDIQYFGAGTRLSVL.

The CDR3 coding sequence is TGTGCCAGCAGCCCGGGACAGGGTCGTGAAGGCTACACCTTC. It is translated as CASSPGQGREGYTF. This chain links TRBV2 with TRBJ1-2; TRBD1 agrees at 9 bases. After removal of 6 bases from V and 8 bases from J, the junction contained 10 bases not matched to a gene. This CDR3 has 14 residues. Looked up from germline, CDR1 is SNHLY and CDR2 is FYNNEI.

The V gene is TRBV5-5, the J gene TRBJ1-5; no definite D call. Trimming pared 4 bases from V and 2 bases from J, leaving 13 bases between. Germline CDR1 reads SGHKS; CDR2 reads YYEKEE (reference sequence). CDR3 length: 15 residues. In nucleotides, the CDR3 is TGTGCCAGCAGCCAAGCAGGAGGTGGCAATCAGCCCCAGCATTTT. Residues: CASSQAGGGNQPQHF.

The chain combines TRBV7-9 with TRBJ2-3; 12 bases are shared with TRBD2. CDR3 length: 18 amino acids. J was trimmed by 4 bases and V by 1 base; bases with no gene match: 9. Per germline, CDR1 SEHNR and CDR2 FQNEAQ (reference sequence). CDR3 sequence (DNA): TGTGCCAGCAGCTTAGATATCCCATCTAGCGGGAGGGCAGATACGCAGTATTTT. It specifies CASSLDIPSSGRADTQYF.

This clone has just one count. The chain uses TRBV6-5 and TRBJ2-3; D remains unclear. Germline CDR1 and CDR2: MNHEY and SVGAGI. CDR3 length: 12 amino acids. The ends were cut back, 4 bases at V and 4 bases at J, with 6 bases in the middle. Here the CDR3 DNA reads TGTGCCAGCAGTTCTCTGTCAGATACGCAGTATTTT. Residues: CASSSLSDTQYF.

The V call is TRBV6-5, the J call TRBJ1-3; D is unclear. The CDR3 length is 16 residues. With 0 bases removed from V and 1 base from J, the gap between germline ends came to 10 bases. Germline CDR1 and CDR2: MNHEY and SVGAGI. The DNA of the CDR3 is TGTGCCAGCAGTTACTCGCGTCCCACTTCTGGAAACACCATATATTTT. Protein sequence: CASSYSRPTSGNTIYF.

The DNA for the CDR3 is TGTGCCAGCAGCCAAGACTTGCGGGACAGGAATGAAAAACTGTTTTTT. Amino acid sequence: CASSQDLRDRNEKLFF. This chain connects TRBV4-2 to TRBJ1-4, with 8 bases identical to TRBD1. Germline CDR1 is LGHNA and CDR2 is YNFKEQ. Trimming at V came to 0 bases and at J to 5 bases, leaving 5 bases not matched to a gene. The CDR3 is made up of 16 amino acids.

CDR3 protein: CASSLQRGHTDTQYF. The CDR3, as DNA: TGTGCCAGCAGCTTGCAGCGAGGGCACACAGATACGCAGTATTTT. The chain is built from TRBV7-9 and TRBJ2-3, with D possibly TRBD2 on 5 matching bases. V was pared by 3 bases and J by 2 bases, with 12 bases between. The CDR3 extends over 15 amino acids. Germline CDR1 and CDR2: SEHNR and FQNEAQ (reference sequence). The full variable domain, in which reference TRBV7-9 and TRBJ2-3 provide the parts outside the CDR3, is DTGVSQNPRHKITKRGQNVTFRCDPISEHNRLYWYRQTLGQGPEFLTYFQNEAQLEKSRLLSDRFSAERPKGSFSTLEIQRTEQGDSAMYLCASSLQRGHTDTQYFGPGTRLTVL.

This chain connects TRBV27 to TRBJ2-7, with 7 positions matching TRBD1. Germline assignment: CDR1 MNHEY and CDR2 SMNVEV (reference sequence). There are 14 residues in the CDR3. The V segment lost 3 bases and the J segment 4 bases; nucleotides outside the gene matches: 6. The DNA of the CDR3 is TGTGCCAGCAGTTTGGCCGGGACAGATTACGAGCAGTACTTC. Its translation: CASSLAGTDYEQYF.

The chain joins TRBV20-1 to TRBJ1-6; D call uncertain. The CDR3 consists of 13 residues. Germline V gene sequence: CDR1 DFQATT, CDR2 SNEGSKA (reference sequence). The V gene lost 3 bases and the J gene lost 5 bases, with 8 bases spanning the gap. This CDR3 reads CSASSDNNSPLHF. The CDR3 nucleotides are TGCAGTGCTAGTTCAGACAATAATTCACCCCTCCACTTT.

The chain employs TRBV6-1 and TRBJ1-5; D is unclear. The V and J ends lost 1 base and 9 bases respectively, with 13 bases between them. The CDR3 has 14 residues. Germline values: CDR1 MNHNS, CDR2 SASEGT. The CDR3 here is CASSEDGRGAPQHF. In DNA, the CDR3 is TGTGCCAGCAGTGAAGACGGGAGAGGTGCGCCCCAGCATTTT.

This clone appeared once. The chain has TRBV25-1 and TRBJ2-5; tentatively, D is TRBD1 (5 bases). V lost 6 bases to trimming and J lost 5 bases, with 16 bases between them. This CDR3 has 14 amino acids. CDR1 and CDR2 (germline): MGHDK, SYGVNS. The CDR3 nucleotides are TGTGCCAGCAGCGCAGGGCGGATGGCGGAGACCCAGTACTTC. Protein product: CASSAGRMAETQYF.

The chain recombines TRBV6-5 with TRBJ1-6, with TRBD1 identical over 7 bases. Germline assignment: CDR1 MNHEY and CDR2 SVGAGI. V trimming: 8 bases; J trimming: 9 bases; junction bases outside the gene matches: 7. The CDR3 is made up of 13 amino acids. The CDR3: CASAQGLGSPLHF. The CDR3 DNA is TGTGCCAGCGCACAGGGGCTGGGTTCACCCCTCCACTTT.

The rearrangement uses TRBV9 and TRBJ1-4, with TRBD1 matching over 9 bases. Germline V gives CDR1 SGDLS, CDR2 YYNGEE. V shed 4 bases, J shed 3 bases, and the junction held 4 bases outside the gene matches. The CDR3 spans 15 residues. The CDR3 DNA sequence: TGTGCCAGCAGCCTAAGACAGGGGGCTAATGAAAAACTGTTTTTT. Amino acids: CASSLRQGANEKLFF.

On this clone itself: This sample includes further DNA sequences coding for the same CDR3. V and J are TRBV28 and TRBJ2-1; 8 nucleotides line up with TRBD1. Germline V CDR1 and CDR2: MDHEN, SYDVKM. The trim removed 5 bases at V and 5 bases at J, leaving 8 bases unmatched. The CDR3 totals 15 residues. The CDR3 protein is CASSPLRTGNNEQFF. CDR3 DNA: TGTGCCAGCAGTCCACTTCGGACAGGGAACAATGAGCAGTTCTTC.

The chain combines TRBV7-9 with TRBJ2-1; 8 bases fit TRBD1. The CDR3 length is 12 residues. The V gene end was trimmed by 10 bases and the J gene end by 6 bases; junction bases not matched to a gene: 5. The germline gives CDR1 SEHNR, CDR2 FQNEAQ (reference sequence). The CDR3 loop is CANIGQGNEQFF. CDR3 bases: TGTGCCAATATAGGACAGGGCAATGAGCAGTTCTTC.

This sequence joins TRBV5-8 and TRBJ1-4; D is undetermined. Trimming pared 2 bases from V and 0 bases from J, leaving 17 bases between. This CDR3 region has 18 residues. Germline assignment: CDR1 SGHTS and CDR2 YDEGEE. For the CDR3, the DNA is TGTGCCAGCAGCTTCTCTCGTACAGCTCTGGCAACTAATGAAAAACTGTTTTTT. It is translated as CASSFSRTALATNEKLFF.